This T cell receptor (beta chain) was recorded in a study of T cell repertoires in cytomegalovirus infection. The CDR3 consists of 12 residues. Germline V gene sequence: CDR1 MNHNY, CDR2 SVGAGI (reference sequence). The J segment lost 6 bases and the V segment lost 11 bases, leaving 4 bases of the junction unmatched. One entry per CDR3 protein, called by TCRdb with MiXCR from the reads. This table holds 200,000 to 250,000 distinct CDR3 sequences, roughly 22% found once. V usage is TRBV6-6 and J usage is TRBJ2-2, with 9 bases lining up with TRBD1. Sequenced material: CD8+ T cells from PBMCs. The clonotype originates from a human donor in good health (CMV status not recorded). Some clones in this sample may be carry-over from other donors' samples. CDR3 sequence (DNA): TGTGCCGGGGGGGACAGGGCCGGGGAGCTGTTTTTT. Translation gives CAGGDRAGELFF.